This passage covers 9 T cell receptor beta chains from one sample sequenced in a study of blood T cells in healthy people across ages (dated by TCRdb to between 2015 and 2017). Library prep was done by 5' RACE. Instrument on record: Illumina HiSeq 2500. A second PCR of about 7 to 12 cycles was run with a J-beta primer mix and a sample-barcoded 5' primer. The public reads were quality trimmed at Q25 with fastp and then assembled into clones with MiXCR by TCRdb, keeping productive beta chains. Rows are unified per CDR3 protein, each entry keeping the most common DNA and genes. This sample gives around 870,000 distinct CDR3 sequences in total; more than 25% of them show up just once. The leading ten clones occupy around 16% of the sample. The sample taken for sequencing was blood. The receptors shown here come from a woman older than 75 in good health.

This clonotype has at least ten counts. The chain couples TRBV12-3 or TRBV12-4 to TRBJ2-3; a possible D gene is TRBD1 (5 bases). The CDR3 has 16 residues. The ends were cut back, 8 bases at V and 0 bases at J, with 18 bases in the middle. The DNA of the CDR3 is TGTGCCAGCTGTCCAGTAGGGGCGCTGAGCACAGATACGCAGTATTTT. Translation gives CASCPVGALSTDTQYF.

Many counts were recorded for this clonotype. The rearrangement uses TRBV7-9 and TRBJ2-3, with D perhaps TRBD2 (5 bases). Germline V lookup: CDR1 SEHNR, CDR2 FQNEAQ (reference sequence). Trimming left V 2 bases short and J 2 bases short, with 11 bases between. The CDR3 runs to 15 residues. This chain's CDR3 is CASSLRGRNTDTQYF. CDR3 nucleotides: TGTGCCAGCAGCTTAAGAGGGCGAAACACAGATACGCAGTATTTT.

Details on this clonotype: One base away lies a much larger clone, so this may be a sequencing read error. This chain links TRBV12-3 or TRBV12-4 with TRBJ2-3; D might be TRBD1 (8 bases). The V end lost 4 bases, the J end lost 1 base, and 12 bases lay between the germline ends. The CDR3 is 15 residues long. CDR3 in amino acids: CASSWTGRGTDTQYF. For the CDR3, the DNA is TGTGCCAGCAGTTGGACAGGGAGGGGCACAGATACGCAGTATTTT.

The chain is built from TRBV6-5 and TRBJ2-2; the D gene is possibly TRBD1 (5 bases). This CDR3 is built from 15 residues. The ends were cut back, 1 base at V and 4 bases at J, with 10 bases in the middle. Germline CDR1 and CDR2: MNHEY and SVGAGI. This chain's CDR3 is CASSYYGRGTGELFF. CDR3 sequence (DNA): TGTGCCAGCAGTTACTACGGAAGGGGCACCGGGGAGCTGTTTTTT.

This clonotype was counted ten times or more. This chain links TRBV20-1 with TRBJ2-5; 7 bases map to TRBD2. From germline, CDR1 is DFQATT and CDR2 SNEGSKA (reference sequence). The V segment lost 6 bases and the J segment 5 bases; nucleotides outside the gene matches: 9. There are 13 residues in the CDR3. For the CDR3, the DNA is TGCAGTGCGGGGCGGGGGAAATTGGAGACCCAGTACTTC. It yields the protein CSAGRGKLETQYF.

In regard to this clonotype: An end of the junction does not agree with germline; a read error may underlie this. The chain couples TRBV29-1 to TRBJ1-4; D gene uncertain. CDR3 length: 12 residues. Per the germline V gene, CDR1 is SQVTM and CDR2 is ANQGSEA. The CDR3 spells CSVRRSGEKRFF. In nucleotides, the CDR3 is TGCAGCGTTCGCCGCTCGGGAGAAAAACGGTTTTTT.

With regard to this clonotype: A much larger clone is a single base away; this may be a read error. The gene calls are TRBV16 and TRBJ2-7; possible D gene TRBD1, 5 bases. The CDR3 spans 14 residues. Germline V CDR1 and CDR2: KGHSY, FQNENV. V lost 3 bases, J lost 1 base, and 10 bases lay in between. The CDR3, as DNA: TGTGCCAGCAGCCAGGCGACAGAATCCTACGAGCAGTACTTC. Protein sequence: CASSQATESYEQYF.

This clonotype was seen a handful of times. This chain connects TRBV12-3 or TRBV12-4 to TRBJ2-7; 7 bases align to TRBD1. Trimming took 7 bases from V and 12 from J; bases not matched to a gene: 21. This CDR3 comprises 15 residues. CDR3 sequence: CASNFRDSAQETRYF. CDR3 sequence (DNA): TGTGCCAGCAATTTCCGGGACAGTGCCCAAGAGACCCGGTACTTC.

This chain uses TRBV20-1 with TRBJ1-2, with TRBD1 matching 8 bases. The CDR3 is made up of 16 amino acids. CDR1 DFQATT and CDR2 SNEGSKA come from the germline V gene (reference sequence). V lost 3 bases to trimming and J lost 5 bases; unmatched junction nucleotides: 14. CDR3 nucleotides: TGCAGTGCTAGTAGTGGTCCTGGACAGGGTACTTATGGCTACACCTTC. Translating gives CSASSGPGQGTYGYTF.